The 20 T cell receptor beta chains below come from one sample, sequenced in a study of persistence of HIV-infected CD4 T cells. This was the immunoSEQ version 4 assay in survey mode. Sequencing used immunoSEQ multiplex PCR; TCRdb keeps in-frame clones, though not all of them. The table includes 25,000 to 30,000 clones, roughly 78% detected once. No cognate antigen is known for these TCRs. Stimulation used around 10 ug/mL lysate from CMV-infected fibroblasts. Memory cells lacking CD40L and CD69 with high CD45RO were sorted. Source: CD4+ T cells sorted from PBMCs after roughly 19-hour stimulation, taken from a patient who received antiretroviral therapy. These receptor sequences come from an adult man with HIV who was CMV-seropositive.

The chain combines TRBV11-1 with TRBJ2-3, with D possibly being TRBD2 (6 bases). There are 13 residues in the CDR3. Trimming removed 5 bases at V and 9 bases at J, with 15 bases between. Germline lookup yields CDR1 SGHAT and CDR2 FQDESV (reference sequence). In DNA form, the CDR3 reads TGTGCCAGCAGCGGTTGGGGGGTCGTCACGCAGTATTTT. Translating it yields CASSGWGVVTQYF.

This clone was picked up a small number of times. The V call is TRBV24-1, the J call TRBJ1-2, with no clear D. The CDR3 is 12 amino acids. V lost 5 bases and J 0 bases, leaving 3 bases between the germline ends. Germline V gives CDR1 KGHDR, CDR2 SFDVKD. The CDR3: CATSAANYGYTF. CDR3 coding DNA: TGTGCCACCAGTGCAGCTAACTATGGCTACACCTTC.

The V and J genes are TRBV3-1 (or the pseudogene TRBV3-2) and TRBJ2-1; the match to TRBD2 covers 8 bases. J was trimmed by 7 bases and V by 1 base; bases with no gene match: 3. The CDR3 is 14 residues long. The germline V gene has CDR1 LGHDT and CDR2 YNNKEL (reference sequence). This chain's CDR3 is CASSQAGGPNEQFF. CDR3 nucleotides: TGTGCCAGCAGCCAAGCGGGGGGGCCAAATGAGCAGTTCTTC.

This clone occurred once. V gene TRBV2 combines with J gene TRBJ2-6; D tentatively fits TRBD1 or TRBD2 (5 bases each). Trimming took 7 bases from V and 0 from J, leaving 10 bases between them. Germline CDR1 is SNHLY and CDR2 is FYNNEI. CDR3 size: 15 residues. CDR3: CASTSGGSGANVLTF. CDR3 in DNA: TGTGCCAGCACGTCTGGGGGCTCTGGGGCCAACGTCCTGACTTTC.

This chain links TRBV29-1 with TRBJ2-1; possibly TRBD2 for D (5 bases). The CDR3 consists of 12 residues. Germline CDR1 reads SQVTM; CDR2 reads ANQGSEA. The ends were cut back, 3 bases at V and 9 bases at J, with 12 bases in the middle. CDR3 residues: CSVDAGGLEQFF. In nucleotides, the CDR3 is TGCAGCGTTGACGCGGGTGGCCTTGAGCAGTTCTTC.

The chain carries TRBV2 and TRBJ2-3, with 9 bases aligning to TRBD2. CDR3 size: 15 residues. The ends lost 4 bases at V and 3 bases at J; junction bases unmatched: 5. Germline-derived CDR1 and CDR2 are SNHLY and FYNNEI. CDR3 nucleotides: TGTGCCAGCAGTGCAGAAGCGGGGGGAACAGATACGCAGTATTTT. Encoded protein: CASSAEAGGTDTQYF.

With respect to this clone: Other DNA sequences in the same sample also yield this CDR3. This chain connects TRBV5-1 to TRBJ2-2; 7 bases match TRBD1. V was clipped by 1 base and J by 1 base; unmatched bases: 1. Germline V gene data show CDR1 as SGHRS and CDR2 as YFSETQ. This CDR3 comprises 15 residues. The CDR3 is CASSLPGGNTGELFF. In nucleotides, the CDR3 is TGCGCCAGCAGCTTGCCAGGGGGGAACACCGGGGAGCTGTTTTTT.

The chain couples TRBV5-4 to TRBJ2-1; D is unresolved. Trimming left V 3 bases short and J 9 bases short, with 7 bases between. The CDR3 covers 11 residues. The V gene's germline CDR1 is SGHNT and CDR2 YYREEE (reference sequence). CDR3 DNA: TGTGCCAGCAGCTCGGACGGTGAGCAGTTCTTC. Translation gives CASSSDGEQFF.

The J gene is TRBJ1-1, the V gene TRBV18; D unresolved. The CDR3 consists of 17 residues. The V end was cut by 0 bases, the J end by 1 base, with 15 bases between. CDR1 is KGHSH, CDR2 LQKENI, per germline. The CDR3 here is CASSPPGGRGSNTEAFF. For the CDR3, the DNA is TGTGCCAGCTCACCACCCGGCGGCCGGGGATCGAACACTGAAGCTTTCTTT.

The V and J genes are TRBV27 and TRBJ2-1; no clear D gene. This CDR3 region has 18 residues. V lost 5 bases and J 0 bases, leaving 20 bases between the germline ends. Germline lookup yields CDR1 MNHEY and CDR2 SMNVEV (reference sequence). CDR3 nucleotides: TGTGCCAGCAGTCTAACACCCAAAGCTACGAGCTCCTACAATGAGCAGTTCTTC. Residues: CASSLTPKATSSYNEQFF.

This chain uses TRBV2 with TRBJ1-5; 7 positions agree with TRBD1. The germline gives CDR1 SNHLY, CDR2 FYNNEI. V gave up 8 bases and J gave up 0 bases; unmatched junction bases: 10. The CDR3 consists of 16 residues. CDR3 region: CASRTGQSYSNQPQHF. The CDR3 DNA sequence: TGTGCCAGCCGTACGGGACAGTCGTATAGCAATCAGCCCCAGCATTTT.

The gene calls are TRBV2 and TRBJ2-7; 7 nucleotides match TRBD1. The trim removed 6 bases at V and 3 bases at J, leaving 8 bases unmatched. The V gene's germline CDR1 is SNHLY and CDR2 FYNNEI. The CDR3 runs 14 residues. Here the CDR3 DNA reads TGTGCCAGCAGACCCCCGGACAGGTACTACGAGCAGTACTTC. It is translated as CASRPPDRYYEQYF.

The CDR3 region has the DNA TGTGCCAGCAGTTACTCGACAGATAATTCACCCCTCCACTTT. Amino acids: CASSYSTDNSPLHF. The rearrangement links TRBV6-2 or TRBV6-3 to TRBJ1-6; maybe TRBD1 (5 bases). Looked up from germline, CDR1 is MNHEY and CDR2 is SVGEGT. The length of the CDR3 is 14 residues. The V end was cut by 0 bases, the J end by 5 bases, with 5 bases between.

The rearrangement uses TRBV11-3 and TRBJ2-7; 9 bases are shared with TRBD1. Unmatched junction bases numbered 5, after V lost 5 bases and J lost 6 bases. Germline CDR1 is SGHNT and CDR2 is YENEEA. This CDR3 contains 13 residues. Here the CDR3 DNA reads TGTGCCAGCAGCCAGGGACAGGGAAGCGAGCAGTACTTC. Its protein is CASSQGQGSEQYF.

This rearrangement joins TRBV7-9 to TRBJ1-1; D uncertain. Germline assignment: CDR1 SEHNR and CDR2 FQNEAQ (reference sequence). Trimming took 6 bases from V and 0 from J, leaving 11 bases between them. This CDR3 has 14 residues. The CDR3 is CASRRGGVNTEAFF. Here the CDR3 DNA reads TGTGCCAGCAGACGCGGCGGGGTGAACACTGAAGCTTTCTTT.

This clone was counted only a few times. The chain recombines TRBV5-1 with TRBJ2-5; possibly TRBD2 for D (7 bases). V gave up 0 bases and J gave up 3 bases, with 15 bases separating them. Germline loops: CDR1 SGHRS, CDR2 YFSETQ. CDR3 length: 16 amino acids. The CDR3 reads CASSLATGGPEETQYF. The CDR3 bases are TGCGCCAGCAGCTTGGCTACGGGGGGCCCGGAAGAGACCCAGTACTTC.

The V call is TRBV20-1, the J call TRBJ2-7, with unresolved D. The CDR3 covers 11 residues. V lost 5 bases and J 3 bases, leaving 8 bases between the germline ends. Looked up from germline, CDR1 is DFQATT and CDR2 is SNEGSKA (reference sequence). The CDR3 DNA follows: TGCAGTGCTGACGAAAACTACGAGCAGTACTTC. Protein: CSADENYEQYF.

The J gene is TRBJ2-3, the V gene TRBV29-1, with 8 bases matching TRBD1. Germline V gene sequence: CDR1 SQVTM, CDR2 ANQGSEA. The CDR3 length is 14 residues. The trim removed 7 bases at V and 1 base at J, leaving 7 bases unmatched. The CDR3 DNA reads TGCAGCGGCACAGGACAGGGAGGCACAGATACGCAGTATTTT. It encodes CSGTGQGGTDTQYF.

This chain uses TRBV24-1 with TRBJ2-5; D perhaps matches TRBD1 (6 bases). CDR1 KGHDR and CDR2 SFDVKD come from the germline V gene. Trimming cost V 4 bases and J 10 bases, with 15 bases left between them. The CDR3 has 13 amino acids. The CDR3 loop is CATSDRLRGDQYF. Written as DNA, the CDR3 is TGTGCCACCAGTGACCGACTCAGGGGAGACCAGTACTTC.

The V gene is TRBV5-1, the J gene TRBJ2-3; 11 bases are a match to TRBD1. Germline V lookup: CDR1 SGHRS, CDR2 YFSETQ. The length of the CDR3 is 15 residues. J gave up 6 bases and V 4 bases, and 7 bases lay outside the gene matches. CDR3 in DNA: TGCGCCAGCAGCCCCGGACAGGGGGCGTGGGATACGCAGTATTTT. Protein: CASSPGQGAWDTQYF.